This T cell receptor (beta chain) was profiled in a study of OX40 agonist ivuxolimab in advanced cancers. About the study: Subjects had a mean age of about 60 years, with a range of about 23 to 79; around 80% were male. Patients achieving partial responses numbered three: one hepatocellular carcinoma case and two cutaneous melanoma cases. Study-wide points: CD4+ and CD8+ blood T cells expanded clonally by week 6 at 0.1 to 3.0 mg/kg. Also showing low normalized T-cell clonal expansion were some of the nonresponders.

The CDR3 is made up of 14 amino acids. CDR1 is MNHNY, CDR2 SVGAGI, per germline (reference sequence). V was clipped by 6 bases and J by 2 bases; unmatched bases: 6. This clone came up once. The target antigen is unknown. Assay used: immunoSEQ multiplex PCR; TCRdb lists only in-frame clones, some missing. The sample records 71,000 or so clones, 86% being singletons. The TCR originated in an adult with an advanced solid tumor such as melanoma, head and neck, liver or kidney cancer. Sequencing was performed on CD4+ or CD8+ T cells sorted from blood, taken in a trial of the OX40 agonist ivuxolimab. The chain recombines TRBV6-6 with TRBJ2-7; TRBD1 agrees at 8 bases. The CDR3: CASRAGTGPYEQYF. Written as DNA, the CDR3 is TGTGCCAGCAGGGCCGGGACAGGCCCCTACGAGCAGTACTTC.